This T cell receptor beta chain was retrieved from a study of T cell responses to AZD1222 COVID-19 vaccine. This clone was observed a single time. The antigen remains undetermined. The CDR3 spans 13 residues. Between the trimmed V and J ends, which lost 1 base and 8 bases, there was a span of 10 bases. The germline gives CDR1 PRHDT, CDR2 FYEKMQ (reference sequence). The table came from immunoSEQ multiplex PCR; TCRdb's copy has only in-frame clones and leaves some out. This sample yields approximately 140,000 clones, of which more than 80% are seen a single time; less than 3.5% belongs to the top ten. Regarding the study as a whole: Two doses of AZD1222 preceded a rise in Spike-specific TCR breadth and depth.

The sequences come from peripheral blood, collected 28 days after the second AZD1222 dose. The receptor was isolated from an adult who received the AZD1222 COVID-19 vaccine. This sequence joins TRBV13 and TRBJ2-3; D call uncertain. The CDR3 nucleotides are TGTGCCAGCAGCTTAGCTAGGCCGGGTACGCAGTATTTT. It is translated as CASSLARPGTQYF.